A selection of T cell receptor beta chains follows, all from one sample in a study of CD8 T cells in ankylosing spondylitis. TCRdb ran MiXCR on the 5' RACE reads and lists one entry per CDR3 protein. The sample shows approximately 440,000 distinct CDR3 sequences, 17% of them seen only once. Sequencing was done on a sample of blood, either unsorted or a sorted T cell fraction (not recorded which). Receptor source: a male donor with ankylosing spondylitis. Each CDR3 is given with its conserved first and last residue. A D gene is named only where the DNA matches it firmly. The listing skips clone size in some rows; elsewhere it reads once, few, many or a size class.

TRBJ2-3 | NA | NA | TRBV20-1 | CSARDWGRNTDTQYF | TGCAGTGCTAGAGATTGGGGCAGAAACACAGATACGCAGTATTTT
TRBJ2-3 | NA | NA | TRBV6-1 | CASKKDTDTQYF | TGTGCCAGCAAAAAAGACACAGATACGCAGTATTTT
TRBJ2-1 | NA | NA | TRBV19 | CASSTSAGDYNEQFF | TGTGCCAGTAGTACCTCCGCCGGGGACTACAATGAGCAGTTCTTC
TRBJ1-2 | few | TRBD1 | TRBV29-1 | CSVGAGGDYGYTF | TGCAGCGTTGGAGCAGGGGGGGACTATGGCTACACCTTC
TRBJ2-5 | NA | NA | TRBV3-1 | CASSQVDGFGLETQYF | TGTGCCAGCAGCCAAGTGGACGGTTTTGGACTGGAGACCCAGTACTTC
TRBJ1-6 | NA | TRBD1 | TRBV20-1 | CSASKGTGMGSPLHF | TGCAGTGCTAGCAAGGGGACAGGGATGGGTTCACCCCTCCACTTT
TRBJ1-1 | NA | NA | TRBV6-5 | CASSYSGGNTEAFF | TGTGCCAGCAGTTACTCGGGGGGAAACACTGAAGCTTTCTTT
TRBJ2-5 | many | TRBD2 | TRBV11-2 | CASSVGLAGVEGKTQYF | TGTGCCAGCAGCGTGGGACTAGCGGGAGTAGAGGGGAAGACCCAGTACTTC
TRBJ2-1 | NA | NA | TRBV6-1 | CASSDKGRSSYNEQFF | TGTGCCAGCAGTGATAAAGGGAGAAGCTCCTACAATGAGCAGTTCTTC
TRBJ2-7 | NA | TRBD1 | TRBV19 | CASSITKVGTGVTYEQYF | TGTGCCAGTAGTATAACCAAGGTTGGGACAGGGGTAACCTACGAGCAGTACTTC
TRBJ2-7 | NA | NA | TRBV6-5 | CASSYGGQSYEQYF | TGTGCCAGCAGCTACGGAGGACAGAGCTACGAGCAGTACTTC
TRBJ2-4 | few | TRBD1 | TRBV19 | CASRDSQAKNIQYF | TGTGCCAGTCGGGACAGCCAAGCCAAAAACATTCAGTACTTC
TRBJ2-3 | few | NA | TRBV6-6 | CASSSKTDTQYF | TGTGCCAGCAGTTCCAAGACAGATACGCAGTATTTT
TRBJ1-1 | few | NA | TRBV20-1 | CSATPGGLAFF | TGCAGTGCTACCCCGGGGGGGTTAGCTTTCTTT
TRBJ2-5 | NA | NA | TRBV4-3 | CASSQARQTGTQYF | TGCGCCAGCAGCCAAGCAAGGCAGACCGGGACCCAGTACTTC
TRBJ1-5 | NA | NA | TRBV7-9 | CASSFSPSEGQPQHF | TGTGCCAGCAGCTTCAGCCCAAGCGAAGGTCAGCCCCAGCATTTT
TRBJ1-4 | NA | NA | TRBV7-2 | CASSPREADEKLFF | TGTGCCAGCAGCCCCAGGGAGGCCGATGAAAAACTGTTTTTT
TRBJ1-1 | many | NA | TRBV29-1 | CSVVPEGLGMNTEAFF | TGCAGCGTCGTCCCGGAGGGGTTGGGGATGAACACTGAAGCTTTCTTT
TRBJ1-6 | NA | NA | TRBV5-4 | CASSLITPADSPLHF | TGTGCCAGCAGCTTGATTACCCCGGCGGATTCACCCCTCCACTTT
TRBJ1-6 | NA | NA | TRBV12-5 | CASGPDRSSYNSPLHF | TGTGCTAGTGGTCCAGACAGGAGCTCCTATAATTCACCCCTCCACTTT
TRBJ1-4 | few | NA | TRBV4-1 | CASSHAGSHNEKLFF | TGCGCCAGCAGCCATGCCGGGAGCCACAATGAAAAACTGTTTTTT
TRBJ1-5 | NA | TRBD1 | TRBV20-1 | CSARGRVGQGSNQPQHF | TGCAGTGCTAGGGGCAGAGTGGGACAGGGGAGCAATCAGCCCCAGCATTTT
TRBJ2-5 | NA | TRBD2 | TRBV18 | CASSQAGTREETQYF | TGTGCCAGCTCGCAAGCCGGGACTAGAGAAGAGACCCAGTACTTC
TRBJ1-2 | few | NA | TRBV12-3/TRBV12-4 | CASTRGGTYGYTF | TGTGCCAGCACCCGGGGGGGCACCTATGGCTACACCTTC
TRBJ1-1 | few | TRBD1 | TRBV20-1 | CSASDRGGLTTEAFF | TGCAGTGCTAGTGACAGGGGCGGCCTTACCACTGAAGCTTTCTTT
TRBJ2-7 | few | NA | TRBV10-3 | CAISGTALAEQYF | TGTGCCATCAGTGGGACCGCCTTGGCCGAGCAGTACTTC
TRBJ2-1 | few | TRBD2 | TRBV25-1 | CASSVGLAGRFRGEQFF | TGTGCCAGCAGTGTAGGACTAGCGGGCAGGTTTCGGGGGGAGCAGTTCTTC
TRBJ1-1 | NA | NA | TRBV29-1 | CSVERGVGEAFF | TGCAGCGTTGAGAGGGGAGTCGGTGAAGCTTTCTTT
TRBJ2-1 | few | NA | TRBV28 | CASRILDNEQFF | TGTGCCAGCAGGATACTCGACAATGAGCAGTTCTTC
TRBJ1-6 | few | NA | TRBV6-5 | CASSYSRGYNSPLHF | TGTGCCAGCAGTTACTCGAGGGGCTATAATTCACCCCTCCACTTT
TRBJ2-1 | many | TRBD1 | TRBV12-3/TRBV12-4 | CASSPGTGPQQFF | TGTGCCAGCAGCCCCGGGACAGGGCCCCAGCAGTTCTTC
TRBJ2-7 | NA | TRBD1 | TRBV19 | CASSTRDRFYEQYF | TGTGCCAGTAGTACCCGGGACAGGTTCTACGAGCAGTACTTC
TRBJ2-1 | few | TRBD2 | TRBV7-3 | CASSIRGVEYNEQFF | TGTGCCAGCAGCATACGGGGGGTTGAGTACAATGAGCAGTTCTTC
TRBJ2-1 | NA | TRBD2 | TRBV11-1 | CASSHAGTSGRIAYNEQFF | TGTGCCAGCAGCCATGCCGGGACTAGCGGGAGGATCGCCTACAATGAGCAGTTCTTC
TRBJ1-2 | few | TRBD1 | TRBV20-1 | CSAWTGVGYTF | TGCAGTGCGTGGACAGGAGTGGGCTACACCTTC
TRBJ2-2 | many | TRBD2 | TRBV20-1 | CSAPGLAGGTGELFF | TGCAGTGCTCCTGGACTAGCGGGAGGTACCGGGGAGCTGTTTTTT
TRBJ1-6 | few | NA | TRBV11-2 | CASSFTTQSPLHF | TGTGCCAGCAGCTTTACCACTCAATCACCCCTCCACTTT
TRBJ2-2 | many | NA | TRBV2 | CASRQNTGELFF | TGTGCCAGCAGACAAAACACCGGGGAGCTGTTTTTT
TRBJ2-7 | NA | TRBD1 | TRBV29-1 | CSGEQGAREQYF | TGCAGCGGGGAACAGGGGGCCAGGGAGCAGTACTTC
TRBJ2-5 | few | TRBD1 | TRBV24-1 | CATSDLGTGEETQYF | TGTGCCACCAGTGATTTGGGGACAGGGGAAGAGACCCAGTACTTC
TRBJ2-7 | NA | TRBD1 | TRBV7-2 | CASSPDGQGSYEQYF | TGTGCCAGCAGCCCGGATGGACAGGGCTCCTACGAGCAGTACTTC
TRBJ2-7 | many | TRBD2 | TRBV18 | CASSPPVGGRSIYEQYF | TGTGCCAGCTCACCACCGGTGGGAGGGAGGTCCATATACGAGCAGTACTTC
TRBJ2-5 | NA | NA | TRBV5-1 | CASSPALGGETQYF | TGCGCCAGCAGCCCAGCATTGGGGGGAGAGACCCAGTACTTC
TRBJ2-2 | many | NA | TRBV9 | CASSPGVTGELFF | TGTGCCAGCAGTCCAGGGGTCACCGGGGAGCTGTTTTTT
TRBJ2-7 | NA | NA | TRBV14 | CASSREKGPSYEQYF | TGTGCCAGCAGCCGCGAAAAGGGGCCTTCCTACGAGCAGTACTTC
TRBJ2-5 | NA | NA | TRBV5-1 | CASKFQGGDRETQYF | TGCGCCAGCAAGTTCCAAGGCGGGGACCGGGAGACCCAGTACTTC
TRBJ2-2 | few | NA | TRBV5-1 | CASSLAGGVGGELFF | TGCGCCAGCAGCTTGGCCGGGGGAGTCGGCGGGGAGCTGTTTTTT
TRBJ2-1 | few | NA | TRBV7-9 | CASSPVGSGGNEQFF | TGTGCCAGCAGCCCCGTTGGTAGCGGAGGAAATGAGCAGTTCTTC
TRBJ2-3 | many | NA | TRBV5-1 | CASSLRGLDTQYF | TGCGCCAGCAGCCTGAGAGGGTTAGATACGCAGTATTTT
TRBJ2-3 | few | TRBD2 | TRBV6-1 | CASTRAGETSTDTQYF | TGTGCCAGCACCCGAGCGGGGGAAACTAGCACAGATACGCAGTATTTT